Below, 4 T cell receptor beta chains from the same sample are listed, as sequenced in a study of blood T cell repertoires in COVID-19. Assay used: immunoSEQ multiplex PCR; TCRdb lists only in-frame clones, some missing. The data hold about 160,000 clones, with about 81% observed a single time. The sequenced material came from peripheral blood. These receptors all come from a man in his fifties or sixties with active or convalescent COVID-19.

The V and J genes are TRBV11-2 and TRBJ2-5; 12 nucleotides align to TRBD2. This CDR3 comprises 17 residues. Germline trimming cut 5 bases from V and 3 bases from J; bases unmatched to any gene: 10. CDR1 is SGHAT and CDR2 is FQNNGV in the germline V gene. CDR3 coding DNA: TGTGCCAGCAGCCAAGGGGCGACTAGCGGGGGAAAAGAGACCCAGTACTTC. Its protein is CASSQGATSGGKETQYF.

The rearrangement links TRBV6-1 to TRBJ2-3; maybe TRBD2 (6 bases). CDR1 is MNHNS, CDR2 SASEGT, per germline. The CDR3 runs 13 residues. The CDR3 region has the DNA TGTACTAGTAGCGGCATTAGCACAGATACGCAGTATTTT. This codes for CTSSGISTDTQYF.

The genes are TRBV7-9 and TRBJ2-1, with TRBD2 matching over 10 bases. CDR1 is SEHNR and CDR2 is FQNEAQ in the germline V gene (reference sequence). J lost 4 bases, V lost 11 bases, and 5 bases had no gene match. The CDR3 totals 13 residues. The DNA of the CDR3 is TGTGCCGGCTGGACTAGCGGATACAATGAGCAGTTCTTC. This sequence encodes CAGWTSGYNEQFF.

In its sample, this clone was seen a few times. The J gene is TRBJ2-7, the V gene TRBV19; TRBD1 matches 9 bases. This CDR3 is built from 17 residues. Unmatched junction bases numbered 10, after V lost 2 bases and J lost 2 bases. Looked up from germline, CDR1 is LNHDA and CDR2 is SQIVND (reference sequence). CDR3 nucleotide sequence: TGTGCCAGTAGTATATCGGTCGGGGACAGGGAGACCTACGAGCAGTACTTC. Protein sequence: CASSISVGDRETYEQYF. The variable domain in full, completed from reference TRBV19 and TRBJ2-7, reads DGGITQSPKYLFRKEGQNVTLSCEQNLNHDAMYWYRQDPGQGLRLIYYSQIVNDFQKGDIAEGYSVSREKKESFPLTVTSAQKNPTAFYLCASSISVGDRETYEQYFGPGTRLTVT.